A single sample is the source of the 5 T cell receptor beta chains below, sequenced in a study of blood T cell repertoires in COVID-19. Clones were read by immunoSEQ multiplex PCR, and TCRdb kept only the in-frame ones, dropping some. The top ten clones hold around 2.9% of a sample with under 300,000 clones, roughly 85% of them seen once. Sequencing input: peripheral blood. The receptors originated from a woman in her thirties with active or convalescent COVID-19.

V is TRBV7-2 and J is TRBJ2-3, with TRBD2 matching 7 bases. CDR1 SGHTA and CDR2 FQGNSA come from the germline V gene. The CDR3 consists of 17 residues. V shed 1 base, J shed 1 base, and the junction held 8 bases outside the gene matches. CDR3 protein: CASSLVRSGLRTDTQYF. The CDR3 DNA is TGTGCCAGCAGCTTAGTCCGCTCGGGACTACGCACAGATACGCAGTATTTT.

In this sample, this clone turned up once. The chain carries TRBV14 and TRBJ1-2; no clear D gene. Trimming shortened V by 4 bases and J by 2 bases, and 8 bases separated the two germline ends. CDR1 SGHDN and CDR2 FVKESK come from the germline V gene. CDR3 size: 13 residues. The CDR3 region is CASSPQSNYGYTF. CDR3 nucleotide sequence: TGTGCCAGCAGCCCACAGTCAAACTATGGCTACACCTTC.

The V gene is TRBV7-9, the J gene TRBJ1-2; unclear D gene. Germline assignment: CDR1 SEHNR and CDR2 FQNEAQ (reference sequence). This CDR3 contains 16 residues. The germline V and J ends were trimmed by 1 base and 3 bases, with 15 bases remaining between them. CDR3 amino acids: CASSLVGDYGDYGYTF. Written as DNA, the CDR3 is TGTGCCAGCAGCTTAGTGGGCGACTACGGGGACTATGGCTACACCTTC.

The chain combines TRBV28 with TRBJ2-1; TRBD1 matches 9 bases. V was clipped by 6 bases and J by 3 bases; unmatched bases: 9. This CDR3 has 16 residues. Germline loops: CDR1 MDHEN, CDR2 SYDVKM. CDR3 residues: CASRPRPGQGYNEQFF. The CDR3 DNA follows: TGTGCCAGCAGGCCTAGACCGGGACAGGGCTACAATGAGCAGTTCTTC.

This sequence joins TRBV28 and TRBJ1-6; TRBD1 agrees at 8 bases. This CDR3 has 17 amino acids. Germline V gives CDR1 MDHEN, CDR2 SYDVKM. After removal of 0 bases from V and 4 bases from J, the junction contained 5 bases not matched to a gene. The chain's CDR3 is CASSLWAGTGYNSPLHF. CDR3 DNA sequence: TGTGCCAGCAGTTTATGGGCCGGGACAGGTTATAATTCACCCCTCCACTTT.